This passage covers 22 T cell receptor beta chains from one sample sequenced in a study of blood T cell repertoires in COVID-19. The repertoire was sequenced with immunoSEQ multiplex PCR; TCRdb's copy has only in-frame clones and lacks some. The table includes 95,000 to 120,000 clones, roughly 82% detected once. The sample taken for sequencing was peripheral blood. The receptors here all came from a woman between 40 and 50 years old with acute or convalescent COVID-19.

The CDR3 region is CASSRPQGVNTEAFF. The CDR3 coding sequence is TGTGCCAGCAGTCGACCACAGGGGGTGAACACTGAAGCTTTCTTT. The chain recombines TRBV27 with TRBJ1-1, with 8 bases identical to TRBD1. CDR1 is MNHEY, CDR2 SMNVEV, per germline (reference sequence). V was clipped by 5 bases and J by 0 bases; unmatched bases: 5. This CDR3 comprises 15 residues.

This sequence joins TRBV30 and TRBJ1-1, with D perhaps TRBD1 (6 bases). This CDR3 comprises 14 residues. Between the trimmed V and J ends, which lost 3 bases and 1 base, there was a span of 12 bases. Germline V gene lookup returns CDR1 GTSNPN and CDR2 SVGIG (reference sequence). The CDR3 sequence is CAWRSQGTNTEAFF. CDR3 DNA sequence: TGTGCCTGGAGGTCACAGGGTACGAACACTGAAGCTTTCTTT.

The rearrangement uses TRBV10-1 and TRBJ2-1; possible D gene TRBD2, 6 bases. CDR3 size: 14 residues. The germline CDR1 and CDR2 sequences are WNHNN and SYGVQD (reference sequence). Trimming took 5 bases from V and 8 from J, leaving 16 bases between them. The CDR3 region has the DNA TGCGCCAGCAGTCGGGGGACCCCGGCGGATGAGCAGTTCTTC. It translates to CASSRGTPADEQFF.

The chain has TRBV18 and TRBJ1-6; no firm D call. Per the germline V gene, CDR1 is KGHSH and CDR2 is LQKENI. The CDR3 has 13 amino acids. Trimming took 0 bases from V and 5 from J, leaving 2 bases between them. Here the CDR3 DNA reads TGTGCCAGCTCACCACCTAATAATTCACCCCTCCACTTT. It specifies CASSPPNNSPLHF.

The chain recombines TRBV6-6 with TRBJ1-6; a possible D gene is TRBD1 (6 bases). CDR1 MNHNY and CDR2 SVGAGI come from the germline V gene (reference sequence). CDR3 size: 15 residues. V lost 8 bases to trimming and J lost 2 bases, with 13 bases between them. The CDR3 spells CASGDGTTYNSPLHF. The CDR3 coding sequence is TGTGCCAGCGGAGACGGGACAACCTATAATTCACCCCTCCACTTT.

The chain carries TRBV6-5 and TRBJ1-1; possible D gene TRBD1, 5 bases. The V end lost 6 bases, the J end lost 3 bases, and 17 bases lay between the germline ends. Germline V gene lookup returns CDR1 MNHEY and CDR2 SVGAGI. This CDR3 comprises 15 residues. CDR3 loop: CASRQGAGVDTEAFF. The CDR3 bases are TGTGCCAGCAGACAAGGGGCAGGAGTGGACACTGAAGCTTTCTTT.

The table lists this clone with a count of one. Here the CDR3 reads CASSLSGQGRGNTEAFF. CDR3 DNA: TGTGCCAGCAGCTTGTCTGGACAGGGCCGGGGGAACACTGAAGCTTTCTTT. The chain couples TRBV5-6 to TRBJ1-1, with 8 bases matching TRBD1. The junction had 9 bases not matched to a gene; V was cut back by 1 base and J by 1 base. This CDR3 region has 17 residues. CDR1 is SGHDT, CDR2 YYEEEE, per germline. The variable domain in full, with the rest retrieved from reference TRBV5-6 and TRBJ1-1, is DAGVTQSPTHLIKTRGQQVTLRCSPKSGHDTVSWYQQALGQGPQFIFQYYEEEERQRGNFPDRFSGHQFPNYSSELNVNALLLGDSALYLCASSLSGQGRGNTEAFFGQGTRLTVV.

On this clone itself: One end of the junction fails to match germline, which may point to a read error. The chain couples TRBV29-1 to TRBJ2-3, with 8 bases fitting TRBD2. CDR3 length: 16 amino acids. From germline, CDR1 is SQVTM and CDR2 ANQGSEA. In DNA, the CDR3 is TGCCGCGTTGACGATCCGGGGCGGGGGGGCACAGATACGCAGTATTTT. Amino acid sequence: CRVDDPGRGGTDTQYF.

V and J are TRBV28 and TRBJ1-2, with a possible D match to TRBD1 (6 bases). V lost 2 bases, J lost 6 bases, and 10 bases lay in between. The CDR3 covers 13 residues. Germline CDR1 is MDHEN and CDR2 is SYDVKM. CDR3 loop: CASSLQGYDGYTF. CDR3 in DNA: TGTGCCAGCAGTTTACAGGGGTATGATGGCTACACCTTC.

This sequence joins TRBV6-5 and TRBJ2-5; TRBD1 matches 7 bases. Germline CDR1 is MNHEY and CDR2 is SVGAGI. The trim removed 4 bases at V and 3 bases at J, leaving 2 bases unmatched. This CDR3 spans 13 amino acids. The CDR3 here is CASSFGTEETQYF. CDR3 nucleotide sequence: TGTGCCAGCAGTTTCGGGACAGAAGAGACCCAGTACTTC.

V is TRBV4-1 and J is TRBJ1-5, with D tentatively TRBD1 (5 bases). This CDR3 region has 19 residues. V lost 4 bases and J lost 2, with 24 bases in between. Per germline, CDR1 MGHRA and CDR2 YSYEKL. The CDR3 region has the DNA TGCGCCAGCAGCCCCCAAGCCTTCCCCAGGGCGACCCGCAATCAGCCCCAGCATTTT. Translation: CASSPQAFPRATRNQPQHF.

This rearrangement joins TRBV7-9 to TRBJ1-4; D perhaps matches TRBD1 (6 bases). CDR1 is SEHNR, CDR2 FQNEAQ, per germline (reference sequence). The CDR3 covers 15 residues. V gave up 2 bases and J gave up 4 bases, with 11 bases separating them. The CDR3 DNA reads TGTGCCAGCAGCTTACAGGCAGGGGATAATGAAAAACTGTTTTTT. Translation: CASSLQAGDNEKLFF.

The chain recombines TRBV6-5 with TRBJ2-5, with 8 bases fitting TRBD2. V lost 8 bases, J lost 4 bases, and 9 bases stayed unmatched. Germline values: CDR1 MNHEY, CDR2 SVGAGI. The CDR3 has 14 amino acids. The CDR3 DNA follows: TGTGCCAGCCGCCGGGGGGGCCTGATAGAGACCCAGTACTTC. Its protein is CASRRGGLIETQYF.

The V gene is TRBV6-5, the J gene TRBJ1-6; TRBD1 matches at 10 bases. The CDR3 extends over 15 amino acids. The germline V gene has CDR1 MNHEY and CDR2 SVGAGI. V shed 6 bases and J 8 bases; nucleotides not matched to a gene: 7. CDR3 in amino acids: CASSPRDRGYSPLHF. CDR3 nucleotides: TGTGCCAGCAGCCCCCGGGACAGGGGATATTCACCCCTCCACTTT.

V and J are TRBV6-5 and TRBJ2-7, with 10 bases identical to TRBD1. Germline lookup yields CDR1 MNHEY and CDR2 SVGAGI. V lost 6 bases to trimming and J lost 6 bases; unmatched junction nucleotides: 8. CDR3 length: 14 amino acids. This CDR3 reads CASSQGQGYSEQYF. The CDR3, as DNA: TGTGCCAGCAGCCAGGGACAGGGGTACTCCGAGCAGTACTTC.

This chain links TRBV4-1 with TRBJ1-2; TRBD1 agrees at 7 bases. Germline CDR1 MGHRA, CDR2 YSYEKL. The trim removed 1 base at V and 5 bases at J, leaving 4 bases unmatched. CDR3 length: 14 amino acids. The CDR3 spells CASSQVGQKYGYTF. The CDR3 DNA reads as TGCGCCAGCAGCCAAGTGGGACAGAAGTATGGCTACACCTTC.

V gene TRBV7-9 combines with J gene TRBJ2-1, with a possible D match to TRBD1 (5 bases). The CDR3 length is 17 residues. The ends were cut back, 1 base at V and 2 bases at J, with 15 bases in the middle. From germline, CDR1 is SEHNR and CDR2 FQNEAQ (reference sequence). DNA for the CDR3: TGTGCCAGCAGCTTAGATCTCCGCAGGGTCGCCTACAATGAGCAGTTCTTC. Its protein product is CASSLDLRRVAYNEQFF.

This chain joins TRBV25-1 and TRBJ2-1; 8 bases line up with TRBD2. The CDR3 runs 13 residues. V was pared by 8 bases and J by 9 bases, with 9 bases of the junction left unmatched. CDR1 and CDR2 from the germline V gene are MGHDK and SYGVNS. The CDR3 loop reads CASRRGLGTEQFF. DNA of the CDR3: TGTGCCAGCCGGAGGGGACTAGGGACTGAGCAGTTCTTC.

This chain connects TRBV5-6 to TRBJ2-7, with D possibly matching TRBD1 (6 bases). The CDR3 is made up of 14 amino acids. V lost 2 bases to trimming and J lost 2 bases, with 11 bases between them. In germline, CDR1 is SGHDT, CDR2 YYEEEE. CDR3 sequence reads: CASSLGQPTYEQYF. CDR3 in DNA: TGTGCCAGCAGCTTAGGACAGCCCACCTACGAGCAGTACTTC.

This clone came up a few times. The rearrangement links TRBV7-7 to TRBJ1-5, with D possibly TRBD1 on 5 matching bases. Looked up from germline, CDR1 is SSHAT and CDR2 is FNYEAQ (reference sequence). Trimming pared 1 base from V and 4 bases from J, leaving 14 bases between. There are 16 residues in the CDR3. CDR3 nucleotide sequence: TGTGCCAGCAGCTTAGTGGGTGGGGCTCGGAATCAGCCCCAGCATTTT. This encodes CASSLVGGARNQPQHF.

The chain employs TRBV5-4 and TRBJ1-2; D is possibly TRBD1 (6 bases). The germline V and J ends were trimmed by 4 bases and 0 bases, with 13 bases remaining between them. The germline V gene encodes CDR1 SGHNT and CDR2 YYREEE (reference sequence). CDR3 length: 15 amino acids. CDR3 DNA sequence: TGTGCCAGCAGCCCAGATCAGGGGCCTAACTATGGCTACACCTTC. Its translation is CASSPDQGPNYGYTF.

The table lists this clone with a count of one. The chain employs TRBV6-5 and TRBJ1-2; a possible D gene is TRBD1 (5 bases). V lost 2 bases and J lost 5, with 12 bases in between. Germline CDR1 reads MNHEY; CDR2 reads SVGAGI. The CDR3 has 14 residues. Here the CDR3 DNA reads TGTGCCAGCAGTTACGGGGCGTCCGCTTATGGCTACACCTTC. Amino acid sequence: CASSYGASAYGYTF.